Here is one T cell receptor (beta chain) with its context. These data are taken from a study of metastatic and nonmetastatic thyroid tumors. TCRdb reassembled clones from the PCR reads with MiXCR. This sample has about 21,000 clones, with more than 25% found just once. Deletions cut 5 bases from V and 6 bases from J, with 8 bases between. Germline V gene data show CDR1 as SGHNT and CDR2 as YYREEE (reference sequence). This CDR3 has 11 amino acids. Ahead of thyroid surgery, no patient had received treatment of any kind. This chain connects TRBV5-4 to TRBJ1-1; D is possibly TRBD1 (5 bases). This TCR was sampled from a female donor with papillary thyroid cancer or a benign thyroid nodule (not recorded which). Some clones in this sample may be carry-over from other donors' samples. What was sequenced was blood. CDR3 residues: CASRGGAEAFF. CDR3 coding DNA: TGTGCCAGCAGGGGGGGGGCTGAAGCTTTCTTT.